This TCR beta chain was captured by sequencing in a study of OX40 agonist ivuxolimab in advanced cancers. Turning to the study itself: Ivuxolimab was administered intravenously to patients at 0.01 to 10 mg/kg every 2 weeks. Study-wide points: Certain nonresponders additionally had low normalized T-cell clonal expansion.

The ends were cut back, 11 bases at V and 3 bases at J, with 17 bases in the middle. Germline V lookup: CDR1 SNHLY, CDR2 FYNNEI. CDR3 length: 13 amino acids. Systemic immunosuppression or autoimmune disease history was grounds to exclude patients. Sampling of blood occurred at baseline, cycle 4 day 1, and cycle 7 day 1. Method: immunoSEQ multiplex PCR; TCRdb's copy keeps in-frame clones and lacks some. The data contain approximately 22,000 clones, about 88% of them singletons. Comments on this clone: The antigen remains unidentified.

This receptor was identified in an adult with an advanced solid tumor such as melanoma, head and neck, liver or kidney cancer. The input for sequencing was CD4+ or CD8+ T cells sorted from blood, taken in a trial of the OX40 agonist ivuxolimab. This chain links TRBV2 with TRBJ2-7; perhaps D is TRBD1 or TRBD2 (6 bases each). CDR3 in amino acids: CAAYGGVRYEQYF. CDR3 nucleotides: TGTGCCGCCTACGGGGGCGTTCGCTACGAGCAGTACTTC.